This TCR beta chain was recovered during a study of T cell responses to AZD1222 COVID-19 vaccine. Study observations and caveats: Donors, mostly white British, included more females; clonal diversity was possibly underestimated. An increase in Spike-specific TCR breadth and depth was observed after two AZD1222 doses. Regions 160-218 and 743-854 held dominance among vaccine-associated CD4 TCRs, which spanned spike.

The germline V and J ends were trimmed by 4 bases and 5 bases, with 11 bases remaining between them. Germline V gives CDR1 MNHNY, CDR2 SVGAGI (reference sequence). The CDR3 has 13 residues. Data came from immunoSEQ multiplex PCR; TCRdb stores just in-frame clones and leaves some out. The table shows 150,000 to 200,000 clones, with about 92% occurring only once. On this clone itself: Its specificity is not known.

The receptor's source is an adult who received the AZD1222 COVID-19 vaccine. The sequencing here drew on peripheral blood, taken 28 days after the second AZD1222 dose. V and J are TRBV6-6 and TRBJ1-1, with D uncertain. DNA for the CDR3: TGTGCCAGCAGTTCTAGATTAAGAACTGAAGCTTTCTTT. It yields the protein CASSSRLRTEAFF.